This T cell receptor beta chain came from a study of shared clonotypes between healthy human individuals. It was CD45RO-negative cells, positively selected for CCR7, that made up naive CD8 cells, with terminally differentiated effector memory CD45RA+ cells excluded. V trimming: 6 bases; J trimming: 7 bases; junction bases outside the gene matches: 3. CDR3 length equals 12 residues. Germline loops: CDR1 ENHRY, CDR2 SYGVKD. The data were produced by immunoSEQ multiplex PCR, yet TCRdb's version contains in-frame clones alone and is incomplete. The sample includes fewer than 800,000 clones, around 92% seen only once; the top ten take approximately 22%.

Sequences were obtained from naive CD8+ T cells sorted from blood. This TCR was recovered from a man aged 30-40 years in good health. The chain carries TRBV10-3 and TRBJ2-1; TRBD1 agrees at 7 bases. The CDR3: CAIRTGLNEQFF. The CDR3 coding sequence is TGTGCCATCAGGACAGGGTTGAATGAGCAGTTCTTC.